The 23 T cell receptor beta chains below come from one sample, sequenced in a study of tumor and adjacent non-tumor tissue in lung cancer. No cell sorting was done before RNA was extracted from the tissue. Three rounds of nested PCR, following a modified ARM-PCR protocol, produced the TCRbeta library. TCRdb reprocessed the multiplex PCR reads via MiXCR and lists one record per CDR3 protein. This table holds 110,000 or so distinct CDR3 sequences, approximately 82% found once. The sample was lung tumor tissue. These receptors were obtained from a woman in her fifties or sixties with non-small cell lung cancer.

There are a few counts of this clonotype. At one boundary the junction diverges from the germline segment, which might be a read error. V gene TRBV11-2 combines with J gene TRBJ2-7; the match to TRBD2 covers 14 bases. This CDR3 comprises 15 residues. Germline-derived CDR1 and CDR2 are SGHAT and FQNNGV. CDR3 region: CASYYGTSGSYEQYF. The CDR3 DNA sequence: TGTGCCAGCTACTACGGGACTAGCGGGAGCTACGAACAGTACTTC. Full variable domain (outside the CDR3, taken from reference TRBV11-2 and TRBJ2-7): EAGVAQSPRYKIIEKRQSVAFWCNPISGHATLYWYQQILGQGPKLLIQFQNNGVVDDSQLPKDRFSAERLKGVDSTLKIQPAKLEDSAVYLCASYYGTSGSYEQYFGPGTRLTVT.

Comments on this clonotype: Compared with germline, one end of the junction differs, possibly owing to a read error. The chain is built from TRBV6-6 and TRBJ1-5; TRBD1 might be the D (6 bases). This CDR3 is built from 13 residues. CDR1 is MNHNY and CDR2 is SVGAGI in the germline V gene (reference sequence). The DNA of the CDR3 is TGTGCCAACAGTCACAGGGTTAATCAGCCCCATCATTTT. It codes for CANSHRVNQPHHF.

Points on this clonotype: One end of the junction varies from germline; a read error may be responsible. The genes are TRBV20-1 and TRBJ1-6; 8 nucleotides line up with TRBD1. This CDR3 is 12 amino acids long. Germline V gene lookup returns CDR1 DFQATT and CDR2 SNEGSKA (reference sequence). CDR3: CSQTGDNLPLHF. The CDR3, as DNA: TGCAGCCAGACAGGGGATAATTTACCCCTCCACTTT.

A note on this clonotype: An end of the junction does not agree with germline; a read error may underlie this. This chain links TRBV6-5 with TRBJ1-5; 7 bases align to TRBD1. This CDR3 is 16 amino acids long. CDR1 is MNHEY, CDR2 SVGAGI, per germline. CDR3 amino acids: CASTRQWDSFNQAQHF. CDR3 in DNA: TGTGCCAGCACACGCCAATGGGACAGCTTCAATCAGGCCCAGCATTTT.

The CDR3 DNA reads as TGTGCCAGCAGGATTATCGATCAGCCCCAGCATTTT. This sequence encodes CASRIIDQPQHF. The chain combines TRBV6-6 with TRBJ1-5; D remains ambiguous. Per germline, CDR1 MNHNY and CDR2 SVGAGI (reference sequence). Trimming removed 6 bases at V and 5 bases at J, with 8 bases between. The CDR3 length is 12 residues.

For this clonotype: With a much larger clone just one base away, this may be a read error. The CDR3 is CARGYTYEQYF. The CDR3 region has the DNA TGTGCCAGGGGCTATACCTACGAGCAGTACTTC. The rearrangement uses TRBV6-2 or TRBV6-3 and TRBJ2-7, with no clear D. The CDR3 loop spans 11 amino acids. Deletions cut 9 bases from V and 2 bases from J, with 8 bases between. Germline V gene sequence: CDR1 MNHEY, CDR2 SVGEGT.

At least ten counts were recorded for this clonotype. V usage is TRBV4-3 and J usage is TRBJ2-1; TRBD2 aligns across 13 bases. With 1 base clipped from V and 3 bases from J, the junction kept 0 bases outside the gene matches. The CDR3 is made up of 16 amino acids. Per the germline V gene, CDR1 is LGHNA and CDR2 is YSLEER. In DNA, the CDR3 is TGCGCCAGCAGCCAAGGACTAGCGGGAGGCTACAATGAGCAGTTCTTC. This codes for CASSQGLAGGYNEQFF.

A word on this clonotype: Mismatch with germline at one junction end may stem from a read error. This chain uses TRBV6-5 with TRBJ2-7; possibly TRBD1 or TRBD2 for D (5 bases each). Germline CDR1 and CDR2: MNHEY and SVGAGI. CDR3 length equals 14 residues. The CDR3 DNA follows: TGTGCCAGCTGTTACCGGGACGGAGCCCTCGAGCAGTACTTC. This translates into CASCYRDGALEQYF.

With regard to this clonotype: At one of its ends the junction is not consistent with the germline gene, which may arise from a read error. Written as DNA, the CDR3 is TGTGCCAGCAGCCGAGACCGCAACACTGAAGTTATATTT. Its translation is CASSRDRNTEVIF. V usage is TRBV11-1 and J usage is TRBJ1-1; D call uncertain. Looked up from germline, CDR1 is SGHAT and CDR2 is FQDESV (reference sequence). The CDR3 loop spans 13 amino acids.

To note about this clonotype: The conserved final phenylalanine or tryptophan is absent from the CDR3, which likely points to a read error. The chain links TRBV20-1 to TRBJ2-3; 7 bases map to TRBD1. Germline V gene sequence: CDR1 DFQATT, CDR2 SNEGSKA (reference sequence). The CDR3 sequence is 17 residues long. The CDR3 region is CCARDQLEGASTDTQYY. DNA for the CDR3: TGCTGTGCTAGAGATCAGCTAGAGGGGGCTTCCACAGATACGCAGTATTAT.

As to this clonotype: The junction departs from the called germline gene at one end, perhaps through a read error. The chain combines TRBV11-1 with TRBJ1-1; weak D call: TRBD1 (5 bases). The CDR3 loop spans 13 amino acids. From germline, CDR1 is SGHAT and CDR2 FQDESV (reference sequence). DNA of the CDR3: TGTGCCAGCGGCTTATTTACAGGAACCGAAGCTTTCTTT. It translates to CASGLFTGTEAFF.

This sequence joins TRBV6-5 and TRBJ2-7, with a possible D match to TRBD2 (5 bases). V dropped 4 bases and J dropped 6 bases, with 16 bases sitting between them. The germline V gene has CDR1 MNHEY and CDR2 SVGAGI. The CDR3 consists of 14 residues. CDR3 loop: CASSSGSGGSEQYF. For the CDR3, the DNA is TGTGCCAGCAGTTCGGGGAGCGGAGGTAGCGAGCAGTACTTC.

Judged by abundance, this clonotype is medium-sized. The genes are TRBV6-5 and TRBJ1-2; 7 bases fit TRBD1. V shed 6 bases and J 2 bases; nucleotides not matched to a gene: 9. CDR3 size: 15 residues. Germline CDR1 MNHEY, CDR2 SVGAGI. The CDR3 nucleotides read TGTGCCAGCAGGCCAACAGGGGAATCGAACTATGGCTACACCTTC. It translates to CASRPTGESNYGYTF.

This clonotype was recorded only once. A read error may account for a junction end that differs from germline. As DNA, the CDR3 is TGTTCCAGCAGTTACCCAACGGGGGCGGGCATCGGGGAGCTGTTTTTT. Its protein is CSSSYPTGAGIGELFF. V and J are TRBV6-5 and TRBJ2-2, with D perhaps given as TRBD1 or TRBD2 (6 bases each). The CDR3 is 16 residues long. The germline gives CDR1 MNHEY, CDR2 SVGAGI.

The V call is TRBV29-1, the J call TRBJ1-1; D uncertain. Germline lookup yields CDR1 SQVTM and CDR2 ANQGSEA. There are 13 residues in the CDR3. The ends were cut back, 6 bases at V and 3 bases at J, with 14 bases in the middle. CDR3 sequence reads: CSVAWSGDTEAFF. In DNA form, the CDR3 reads TGCAGCGTCGCGTGGAGTGGGGACACTGAAGCTTTCTTT.

Concerning this clonotype itself: It may be a read error: a sequence one base away is much more abundant. Given the absence of the conserved phenylalanine or tryptophan at the CDR3 end, a read error is likely. CDR3 protein: CASSPESGGANTEAFL. For the CDR3, the DNA is TGCGCCAGCAGCCCCGAGTCGGGAGGGGCGAACACTGAAGCTTTCTTA. The V gene is TRBV4-1, the J gene TRBJ1-1; tentatively, D is TRBD1 (5 bases). Germline loops: CDR1 MGHRA, CDR2 YSYEKL. The CDR3 consists of 16 residues. Between the trimmed V and J ends, which lost 4 bases and 1 base, there was a span of 16 bases.

In regard to this clonotype: No conserved phenylalanine or tryptophan is present at the end of the CDR3, so a read error is the likely explanation. The chain recombines TRBV4-1 with TRBJ1-5; unclear D gene. The V gene's germline CDR1 is MGHRA and CDR2 YSYEKL. The CDR3 is 15 residues long. The CDR3 DNA follows: TGCGCCTGCAGCCAAGGGATAGGGAGGACCCAGCCCCAGCATCTT. Its translation: CACSQGIGRTQPQHL.

Regarding this clonotype: Germline and junction disagree at one end, which may indicate a read error. J is TRBJ2-1 and V is TRBV4-3, with D unresolved. CDR1 and CDR2 from the germline V gene are LGHNA and YSLEER. The CDR3 runs 13 residues. The CDR3 DNA sequence: TGCGCCAGCAGCCGCGACAACTACAACGAGCACTTCTTC. It translates to CASSRDNYNEHFF.

At least ten counts were recorded for this clonotype. The rearrangement uses TRBV12-3 or TRBV12-4 and TRBJ1-3; D is possibly TRBD1 (6 bases). The CDR3 is 14 amino acids. V dropped 7 bases and J dropped 4 bases, with 14 bases sitting between them. Here the CDR3 reads CASNPRGGGNTIYF. The CDR3 DNA reads as TGTGCCAGCAACCCTCGGGGGGGCGGAAACACCATATATTTT.

With regard to this clonotype: It may be a read error: a sequence one base away is much more abundant. The chain employs TRBV29-1 and TRBJ2-3; D possibly corresponds to TRBD1 (7 bases). Germline-derived CDR1 and CDR2 are SQVTM and ANQGSEA. The CDR3 covers 15 residues. V was clipped by 8 bases and J by 4 bases, with 22 bases between them. CDR3 in DNA: TGCAGCCCCCCCCCGGAGGGGGCGCAGGCAGATACGCAGTATTTT. Encoded protein: CSPPPEGAQADTQYF.

This chain links TRBV6-5 with TRBJ2-7, with D perhaps TRBD1 (6 bases). Germline CDR1 MNHEY, CDR2 SVGAGI. The CDR3 contains 14 residues. Between the trimmed V and J ends, which lost 4 bases and 6 bases, there was a span of 16 bases. The CDR3 bases are TGTGCCAGCAGTTGGGACAACCCTCCCTGCGAGCAGTACTTC. This translates into CASSWDNPPCEQYF.

This chain uses TRBV11-1 with TRBJ2-3; a weak D match, TRBD2 (7 bases). Between the trimmed V and J ends, which lost 4 bases and 14 bases, there was a span of 25 bases. This CDR3 has 15 residues. Germline V gives CDR1 SGHAT, CDR2 FQDESV (reference sequence). DNA of the CDR3: TGTGCCAGCAGCTCGACGGGGGGCCCCCCAGATACACGGTATTTT. Translated: CASSSTGGPPDTRYF.

The chain uses TRBV29-1 and TRBJ1-5; 7 bases agree with TRBD1. Germline CDR1 is SQVTM and CDR2 is ANQGSEA. The CDR3 consists of 14 residues. J gave up 8 bases and V 4 bases, and 11 bases lay outside the gene matches. The CDR3 sequence is CSVVKLTGKEPQHF. The CDR3 nucleotides are TGCAGCGTTGTAAAATTGACAGGGAAAGAGCCCCAGCATTTT.